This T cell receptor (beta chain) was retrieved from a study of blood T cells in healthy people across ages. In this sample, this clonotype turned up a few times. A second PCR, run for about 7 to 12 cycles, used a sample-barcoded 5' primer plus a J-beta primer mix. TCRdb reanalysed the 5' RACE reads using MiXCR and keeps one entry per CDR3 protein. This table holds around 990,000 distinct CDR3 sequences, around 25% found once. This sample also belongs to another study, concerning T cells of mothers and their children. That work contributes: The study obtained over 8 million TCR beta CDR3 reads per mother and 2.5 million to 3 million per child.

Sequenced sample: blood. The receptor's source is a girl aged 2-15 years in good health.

In DNA, the CDR3 is TGTGCCAGCAGGAGGAGCTCCTTGGCGGATGAGCAGTTCTTC. Encoded protein: CASRRSSLADEQFF. This rearrangement joins TRBV3-1 to TRBJ2-1; D not certain. Germline V CDR1 and CDR2: LGHDT, YNNKEL (reference sequence). CDR3 length: 14 residues. V lost 6 bases and J 8 bases, leaving 17 bases between the germline ends.